Ten or more counts support the clone carrying this TCR beta chain. Its antigen is undetermined. This sample is part of a study of T cells in Graves' hyperthyroidism and ophthalmopathy. In germline, CDR1 is GTSNPN, CDR2 SVGIG (reference sequence). The CDR3 has 14 residues. V lost 2 bases and J 2 bases, leaving 11 bases between the germline ends. Uncontrolled infection, other autoimmune disease, pregnancy or lactation excluded patients. The TCR beta CDR3 regions underwent amplification using RNA transcripts as the source. The HTBI set primed first-round TCR CDR3 RT-PCR. TCRdb re-called the multiplex PCR reads through MiXCR, storing one row per CDR3 protein. Among hundreds of thousands of distinct CDR3 sequences listed, less than 20% were seen once. Study-wide points: Ophthalmopathy, as predicted by the model, came a median about seven months after the prediction.

Source material: blood. The rearrangement uses TRBV30 and TRBJ2-3; D remains ambiguous. The TCR originated in a middle-aged man with Graves' ophthalmopathy. The CDR3 is CAWSPALLTDTQYF. CDR3 coding DNA: TGTGCCTGGAGTCCGGCTCTTCTCACAGATACGCAGTATTTT.